This record covers a single T cell receptor (beta chain). This entry belongs to a study of blood T cell repertoires in COVID-19. Trimming cost V 9 bases and J 8 bases, with 8 bases left between them. The germline CDR1 and CDR2 sequences are WNHNN and SYGVQD (reference sequence). CDR3 length: 10 residues. Produced via immunoSEQ multiplex PCR; TCRdb's table is partial and in-frame only. The repertoire includes some 110,000 clones, about 86% of them detected once, and approximately 8% sits in the top ten. Sequencing was done on a sample of peripheral blood. This TCR came from a man between 65 and 85 years old who had recovered from COVID-19. The chain joins TRBV10-1 to TRBJ1-5; TRBD1 is a possible D gene (6 bases). The CDR3, as DNA: TGCGCCAGTGAGGGGGAGCCCCAGCATTTT. Its protein product is CASEGEPQHF.